This TCR beta chain stems from a study of cytomegalovirus exposure and HLA in healthy donors. Study findings and constraints: Analyses of presence and absence presupposed an approximately uniform sequencing depth across donors. Accurate prediction of HLA-A and HLA-B alleles (for most subjects) was reportedly achieved from TCR beta sequences.

With respect to this clone: Its antigen is still unknown.

The germline V gene has CDR1 SGHAT and CDR2 FQNNGV. This CDR3 contains 13 residues. The V end was cut by 4 bases, the J end by 8 bases, with 14 bases between. With 60 Vbeta and 13 Jbeta primers, the PCR was carried out. Some clones are missing from TCRdb's copy, which holds only in-frame ones; the method was immunoSEQ multiplex PCR. The table lists around 88,000 clones. The chain employs TRBV11-2 and TRBJ1-2; D is possibly TRBD1 (5 bases). This TCR derives from a girl aged 5-17 years in good health and CMV-seropositive. Sequenced material: PBMCs. Written as DNA, the CDR3 is TGTGCCAGCAGCTCGGGGACCCTAGCGGGCTACACCTTC. It encodes CASSSGTLAGYTF.